A single sample gave rise to the 2 T cell receptor beta chains below, sequenced in a study of T cells after yellow fever vaccination. TCRdb itself ran the 5' RACE reads through MiXCR, one entry per CDR3 protein. Of approximately 32,000 distinct CDR3 sequences detected, about 10% appear once; the ten largest clones hold approximately 12%. The sample consisted of PBMCs, either bulk or a sorted T-cell subset (CD4+, CD8+, memory, or dextramer-sorted; not recorded which), taken less than 16 days after the first yellow fever vaccination. Every receptor here comes from a man younger than 30 who received the YFV17D yellow fever vaccine.

This clonotype was observed many times. The J gene is TRBJ2-1, the V gene TRBV5-5; 8 nucleotides agree with TRBD2. Unmatched junction bases numbered 11, after V lost 2 bases and J lost 7 bases. The CDR3 runs to 16 residues. The germline CDR1 and CDR2 sequences are SGHKS and YYEKEE (reference sequence). The CDR3 region has the DNA TGTGCCAGCAGCTTTTCCTTCAGCGGGGGATGGAATGAGCAGTTCTTC. This translates into CASSFSFSGGWNEQFF.

This clonotype has at least ten counts. The chain is built from TRBV3-1 and TRBJ2-3, with TRBD2 matching 15 bases. The CDR3 loop spans 15 amino acids. Germline assignment: CDR1 LGHDT and CDR2 YNNKEL (reference sequence). J lost 4 bases, V lost 4 bases, and 0 bases had no gene match. The CDR3 is CASSRTSGGADTQYF. CDR3 DNA: TGTGCCAGCAGCCGGACTAGCGGGGGGGCAGATACGCAGTATTTT.